This T cell receptor (beta chain) was documented in a study of a mutant IDH1 vaccine in newly diagnosed glioma. Study-wide context: The treated population exhibited a male proportion of 62.5%, a female proportion of around 38%, and a mean age of about 40 years.

Time point of the sample: week 23, last vaccination. Doses comprised 300 ug of mutant IDH1 20-mer peptide each, plus topical imiquimod. Produced via immunoSEQ multiplex PCR; TCRdb's table is partial and in-frame only. This sample carries about 44,000 clones, around 93% of them seen once, and the ten largest clones take 3.9%. A remark on this clone: Antigen specificity is unknown.

This TCR was recovered from a man in his fifties with glioma. The sample was PBMCs, taken from a glioma patient whose treatment included an IDH1 peptide vaccine.

The CDR3 sequence: CASTPTGTLNQPQHF. In DNA, the CDR3 is TGCGCCAGCACTCCAACCGGGACACTCAATCAGCCCCAGCATTTT. The chain carries TRBV10-2 and TRBJ1-5; perhaps TRBD1 as D (6 bases). Trimming stripped 7 bases from V and 3 bases from J, with 16 bases between. The CDR3 runs 15 residues. Germline lookup yields CDR1 WSHSY and CDR2 SAAADI.